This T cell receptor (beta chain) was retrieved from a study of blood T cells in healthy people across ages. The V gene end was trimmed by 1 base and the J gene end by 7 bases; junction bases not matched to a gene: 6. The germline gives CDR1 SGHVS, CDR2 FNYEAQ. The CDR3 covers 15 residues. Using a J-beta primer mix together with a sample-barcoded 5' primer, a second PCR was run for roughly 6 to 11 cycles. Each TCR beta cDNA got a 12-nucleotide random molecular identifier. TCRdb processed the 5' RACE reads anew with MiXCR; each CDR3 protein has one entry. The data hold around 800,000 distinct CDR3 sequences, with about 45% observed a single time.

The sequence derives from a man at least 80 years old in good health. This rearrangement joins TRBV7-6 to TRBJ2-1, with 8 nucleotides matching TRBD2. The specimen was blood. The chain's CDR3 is CASSLVASGPNEQFF. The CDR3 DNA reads TGTGCCAGCAGCTTAGTCGCTAGCGGGCCTAATGAGCAGTTCTTC.